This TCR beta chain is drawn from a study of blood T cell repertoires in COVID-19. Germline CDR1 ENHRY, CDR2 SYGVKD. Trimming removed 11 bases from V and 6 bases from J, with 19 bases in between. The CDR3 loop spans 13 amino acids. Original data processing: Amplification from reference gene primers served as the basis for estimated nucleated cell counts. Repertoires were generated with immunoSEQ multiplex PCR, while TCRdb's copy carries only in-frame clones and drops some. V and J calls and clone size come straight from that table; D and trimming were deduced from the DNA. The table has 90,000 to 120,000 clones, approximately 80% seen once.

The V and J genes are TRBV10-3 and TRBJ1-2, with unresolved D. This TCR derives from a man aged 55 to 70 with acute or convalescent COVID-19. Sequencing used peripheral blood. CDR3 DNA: TGTGCCGTCCTGGGAGGGCTAGGAGATGGCTACACCTTC. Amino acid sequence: CAVLGGLGDGYTF.